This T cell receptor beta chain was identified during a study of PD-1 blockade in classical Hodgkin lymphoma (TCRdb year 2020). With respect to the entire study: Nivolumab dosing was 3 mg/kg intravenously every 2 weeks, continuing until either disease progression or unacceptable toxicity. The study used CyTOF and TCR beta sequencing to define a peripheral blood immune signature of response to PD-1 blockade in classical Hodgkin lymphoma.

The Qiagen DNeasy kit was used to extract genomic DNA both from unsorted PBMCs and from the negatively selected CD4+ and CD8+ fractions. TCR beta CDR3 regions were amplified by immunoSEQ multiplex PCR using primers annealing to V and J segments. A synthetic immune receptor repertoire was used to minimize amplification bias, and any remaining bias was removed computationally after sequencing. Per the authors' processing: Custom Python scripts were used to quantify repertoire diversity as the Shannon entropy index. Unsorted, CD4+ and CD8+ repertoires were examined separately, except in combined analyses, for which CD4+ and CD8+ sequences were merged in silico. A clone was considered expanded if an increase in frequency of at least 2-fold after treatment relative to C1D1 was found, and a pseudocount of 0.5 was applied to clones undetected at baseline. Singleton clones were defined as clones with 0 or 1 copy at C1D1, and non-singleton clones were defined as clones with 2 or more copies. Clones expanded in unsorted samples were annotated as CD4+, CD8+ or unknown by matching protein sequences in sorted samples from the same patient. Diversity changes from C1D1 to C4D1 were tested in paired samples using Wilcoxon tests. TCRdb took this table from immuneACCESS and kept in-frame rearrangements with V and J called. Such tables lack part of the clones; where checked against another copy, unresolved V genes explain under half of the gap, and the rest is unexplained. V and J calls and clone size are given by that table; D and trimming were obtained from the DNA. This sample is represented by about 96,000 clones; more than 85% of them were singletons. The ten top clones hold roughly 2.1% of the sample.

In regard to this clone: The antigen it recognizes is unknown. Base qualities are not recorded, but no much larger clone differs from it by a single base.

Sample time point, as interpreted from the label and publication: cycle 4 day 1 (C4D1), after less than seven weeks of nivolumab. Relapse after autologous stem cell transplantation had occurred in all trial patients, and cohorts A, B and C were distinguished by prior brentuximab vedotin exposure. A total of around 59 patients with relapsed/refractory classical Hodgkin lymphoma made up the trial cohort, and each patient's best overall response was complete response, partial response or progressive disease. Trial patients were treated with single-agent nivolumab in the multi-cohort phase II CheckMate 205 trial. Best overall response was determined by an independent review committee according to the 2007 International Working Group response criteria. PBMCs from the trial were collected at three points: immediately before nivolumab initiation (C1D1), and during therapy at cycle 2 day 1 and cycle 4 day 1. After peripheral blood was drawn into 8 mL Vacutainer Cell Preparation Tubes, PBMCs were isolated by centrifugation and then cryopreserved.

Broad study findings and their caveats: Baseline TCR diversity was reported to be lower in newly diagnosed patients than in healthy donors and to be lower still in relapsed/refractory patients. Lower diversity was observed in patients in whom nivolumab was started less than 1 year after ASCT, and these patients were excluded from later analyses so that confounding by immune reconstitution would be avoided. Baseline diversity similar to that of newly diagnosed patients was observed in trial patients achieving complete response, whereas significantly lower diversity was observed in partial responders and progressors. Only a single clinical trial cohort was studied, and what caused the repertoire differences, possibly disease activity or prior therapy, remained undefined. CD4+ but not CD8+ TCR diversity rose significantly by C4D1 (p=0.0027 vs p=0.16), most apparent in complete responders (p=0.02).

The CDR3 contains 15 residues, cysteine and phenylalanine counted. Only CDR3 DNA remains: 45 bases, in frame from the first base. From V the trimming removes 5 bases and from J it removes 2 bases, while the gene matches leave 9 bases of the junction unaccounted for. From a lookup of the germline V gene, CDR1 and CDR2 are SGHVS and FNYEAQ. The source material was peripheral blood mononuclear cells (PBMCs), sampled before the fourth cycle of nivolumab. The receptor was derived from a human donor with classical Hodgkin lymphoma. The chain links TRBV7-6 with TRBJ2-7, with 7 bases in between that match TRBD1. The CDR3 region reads CASSPRADRAYEQYF. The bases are TGTGCCAGCAGCCCTAGAGCCGACAGGGCCTACGAGCAGTACTTC. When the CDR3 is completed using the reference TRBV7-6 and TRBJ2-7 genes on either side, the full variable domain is GAGVSQSPRYKVTKRGQDVALRCDPISGHVSLYWYRQALGQGPEFLTYFNYEAQQDKSGLPNDRFSAERPEGSISTLTIQRTEQRDSAMYRCASSPRADRAYEQYFGPGTRLTVT.